This paragraph reports one T cell receptor beta chain. The data belong to a study of cytomegalovirus exposure and HLA in healthy donors. Vbeta (60) and Jbeta (13) primers were used in the PCR. Produced via immunoSEQ multiplex PCR; TCRdb's table is partial and in-frame only. The sample yields around 91,000 clones, approximately 89% seen once. This CDR3 has 17 amino acids. CDR1 SEHNR and CDR2 FQNEAQ come from the germline V gene (reference sequence). Trimming cost V 2 bases and J 0 bases; bases outside gene matches: 6. The chain employs TRBV7-9 and TRBJ2-2; 7 nucleotides match TRBD2. The sequence derives from a man younger than 45 in good health and CMV-seropositive. Sequenced input: PBMCs. CDR3 residues: CASSLPRAGTNTGELFF. DNA for the CDR3: TGTGCCAGCAGCTTACCGAGAGCGGGAACGAACACCGGGGAGCTGTTTTTT.